This T cell receptor (beta chain) derives from a study of vaccination effects on CD4 cells after COVID-19. Findings and limits, study-wide: Marked clonal contraction of infection- and vaccine-induced clones was seen late after vaccination.

Once cultured for approximately ten days, the cells underwent separation to obtain CD4+ T cells. All vaccine recipients tested negative for nucleocapsid antibodies and had never contracted SARS-CoV-2 infection. Days 3 and 7 were when half the medium was replaced with IL-2 medium. This CDR3 has 16 residues. Germline CDR1 and CDR2: LNHNV and YYDKDF (reference sequence). V lost 0 bases and J 1 base, leaving 10 bases between the germline ends. Regarding this clone: Its antigen is unknown.

Produced via immunoSEQ multiplex PCR; TCRdb's table is partial and in-frame only. Of 70,000 to 75,000 clones listed, roughly four fifths were seen once; the top ten hold over 2%. This TCR derives from a human donor who received a COVID-19 vaccine. The chain has TRBV15 and TRBJ1-3; perhaps TRBD1 as D (5 bases). The sample here was CD4+ T cells from PBMCs cultured without peptide, taken before COVID-19 vaccination. The CDR3 bases are TGTGCCACCAGCAGAGAAAGCAGGGTATCTGGAAACACCATATATTTT. Translated, it gives CATSRESRVSGNTIYF.